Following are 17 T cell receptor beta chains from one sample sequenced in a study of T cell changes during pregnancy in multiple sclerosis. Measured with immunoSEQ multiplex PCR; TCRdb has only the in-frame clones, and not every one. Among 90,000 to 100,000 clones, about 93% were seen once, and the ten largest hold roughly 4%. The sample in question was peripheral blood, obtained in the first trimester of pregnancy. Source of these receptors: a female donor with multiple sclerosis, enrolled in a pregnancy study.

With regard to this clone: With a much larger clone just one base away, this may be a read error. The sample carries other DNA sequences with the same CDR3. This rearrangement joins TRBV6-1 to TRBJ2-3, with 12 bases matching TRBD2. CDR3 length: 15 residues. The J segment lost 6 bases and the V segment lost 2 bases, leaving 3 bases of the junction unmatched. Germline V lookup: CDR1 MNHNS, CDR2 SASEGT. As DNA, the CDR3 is TGTGCCAGCAGTGAACTAGCGGGGGGGCCGGATACGCAGTATTTT. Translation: CASSELAGGPDTQYF.

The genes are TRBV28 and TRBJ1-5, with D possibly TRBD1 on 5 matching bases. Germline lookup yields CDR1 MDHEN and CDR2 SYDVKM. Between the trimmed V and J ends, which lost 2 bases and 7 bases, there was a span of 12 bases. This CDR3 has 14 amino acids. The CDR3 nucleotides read TGTGCCAGCAGTTTAGGTGGGGGGAGCCAGCCCCAGCATTTT. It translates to CASSLGGGSQPQHF.

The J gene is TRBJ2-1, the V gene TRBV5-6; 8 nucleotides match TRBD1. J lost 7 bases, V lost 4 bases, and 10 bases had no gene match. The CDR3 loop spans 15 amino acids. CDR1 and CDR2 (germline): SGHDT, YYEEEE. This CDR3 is CASSPPDRARNEQFF. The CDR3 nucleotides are TGTGCCAGCAGCCCTCCGGACAGGGCGCGTAATGAGCAGTTCTTC.

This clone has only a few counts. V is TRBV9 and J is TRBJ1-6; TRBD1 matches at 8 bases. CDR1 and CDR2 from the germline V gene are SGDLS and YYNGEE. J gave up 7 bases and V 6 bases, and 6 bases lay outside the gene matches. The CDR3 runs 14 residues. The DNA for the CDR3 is TGTGCCAGCACCGGTACAGGGGGAAATTCACCCCTCCACTTT. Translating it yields CASTGTGGNSPLHF.

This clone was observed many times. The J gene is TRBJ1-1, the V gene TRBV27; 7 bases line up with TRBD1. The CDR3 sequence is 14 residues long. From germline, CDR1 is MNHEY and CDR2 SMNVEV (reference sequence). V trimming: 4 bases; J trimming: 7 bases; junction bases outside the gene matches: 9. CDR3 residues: CASSSFGDSLEAFF. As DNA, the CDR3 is TGTGCCAGCAGTTCATTTGGGGACAGTCTTGAAGCTTTCTTT.

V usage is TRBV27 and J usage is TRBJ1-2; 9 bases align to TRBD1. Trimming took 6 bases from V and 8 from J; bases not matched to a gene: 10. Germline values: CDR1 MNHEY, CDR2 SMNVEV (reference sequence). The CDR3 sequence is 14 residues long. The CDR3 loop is CASSIWGTGSGYTF. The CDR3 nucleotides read TGTGCCAGCAGCATATGGGGGACAGGGAGCGGCTACACCTTC.

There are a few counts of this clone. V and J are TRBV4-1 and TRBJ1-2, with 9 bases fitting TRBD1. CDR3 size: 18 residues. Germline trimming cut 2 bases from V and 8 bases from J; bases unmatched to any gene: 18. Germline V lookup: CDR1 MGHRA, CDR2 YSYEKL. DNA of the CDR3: TGCGCCAGCAGCCAACTCTTACGGGACAGGGCCCCTGGAAGGGGCTACACCTTC. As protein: CASSQLLRDRAPGRGYTF.

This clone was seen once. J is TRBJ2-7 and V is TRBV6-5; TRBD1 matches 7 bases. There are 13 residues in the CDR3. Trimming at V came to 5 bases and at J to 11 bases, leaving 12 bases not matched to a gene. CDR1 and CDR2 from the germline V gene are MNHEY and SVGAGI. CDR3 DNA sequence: TGTGCCAGCAGTCCCCGATCTATCGGACAGGAGTACTTC. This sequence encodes CASSPRSIGQEYF.

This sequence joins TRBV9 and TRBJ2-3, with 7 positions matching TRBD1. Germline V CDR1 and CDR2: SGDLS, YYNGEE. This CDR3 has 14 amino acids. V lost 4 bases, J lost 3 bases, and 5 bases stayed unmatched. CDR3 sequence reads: CASSSGQATDTQYF. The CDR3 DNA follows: TGTGCCAGCAGCTCAGGACAGGCAACAGATACGCAGTATTTT.

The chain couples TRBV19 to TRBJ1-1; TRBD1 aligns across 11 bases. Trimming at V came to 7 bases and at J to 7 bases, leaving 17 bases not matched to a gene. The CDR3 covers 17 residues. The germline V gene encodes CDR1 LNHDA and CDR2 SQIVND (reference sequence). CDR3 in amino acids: CASKWITGTGGRVEAFF. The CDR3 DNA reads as TGTGCCAGTAAATGGATAACCGGGACAGGGGGACGCGTTGAAGCTTTCTTT.

CDR3 region: CASSYLTRNTGELFF. CDR3 sequence (DNA): TGTGCCAGCAGTTACCTTACTCGGAACACCGGGGAGCTGTTTTTT. The chain combines TRBV6-5 with TRBJ2-2, with no clear D. CDR3 length equals 15 residues. Germline values: CDR1 MNHEY, CDR2 SVGAGI. Trimming shortened V by 2 bases and J by 1 base, and 8 bases separated the two germline ends.

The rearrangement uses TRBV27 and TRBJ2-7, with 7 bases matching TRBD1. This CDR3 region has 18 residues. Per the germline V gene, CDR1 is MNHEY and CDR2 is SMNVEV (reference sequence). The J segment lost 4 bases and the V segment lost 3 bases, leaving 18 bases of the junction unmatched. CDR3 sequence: CASSFDSRPERGPYEQYF. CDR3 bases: TGTGCCAGCAGTTTCGACTCCCGGCCTGAAAGGGGGCCTTACGAGCAGTACTTC.

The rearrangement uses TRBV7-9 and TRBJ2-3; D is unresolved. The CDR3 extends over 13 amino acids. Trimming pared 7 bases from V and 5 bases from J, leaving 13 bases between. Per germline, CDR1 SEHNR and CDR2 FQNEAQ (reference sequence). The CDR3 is CASILNVGDTQYF. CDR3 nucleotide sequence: TGTGCCAGCATCCTAAACGTCGGAGATACGCAGTATTTT. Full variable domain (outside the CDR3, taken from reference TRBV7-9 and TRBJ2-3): DTGVSQNPRHKITKRGQNVTFRCDPISEHNRLYWYRQTLGQGPEFLTYFQNEAQLEKSRLLSDRFSAERPKGSFSTLEIQRTEQGDSAMYLCASILNVGDTQYFGPGTRLTVL.

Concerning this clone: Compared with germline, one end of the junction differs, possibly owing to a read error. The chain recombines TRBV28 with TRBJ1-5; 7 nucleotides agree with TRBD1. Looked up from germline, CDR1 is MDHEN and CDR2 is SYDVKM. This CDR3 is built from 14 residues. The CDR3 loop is CVSKGPQGTQPQHF. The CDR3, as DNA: TGTGTCAGCAAGGGACCACAGGGGACTCAGCCCCAGCATTTT.

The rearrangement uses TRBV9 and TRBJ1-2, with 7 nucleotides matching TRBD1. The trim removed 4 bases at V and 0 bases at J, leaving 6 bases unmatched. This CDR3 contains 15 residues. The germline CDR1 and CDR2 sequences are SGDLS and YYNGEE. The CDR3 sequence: CASSIQGQTNYGYTF. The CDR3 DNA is TGTGCCAGCAGCATCCAGGGACAGACTAACTATGGCTACACCTTC.

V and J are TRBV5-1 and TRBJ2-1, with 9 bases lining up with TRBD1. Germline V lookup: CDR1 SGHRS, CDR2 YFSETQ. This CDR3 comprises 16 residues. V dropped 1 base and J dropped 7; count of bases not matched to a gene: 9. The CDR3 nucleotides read TGCGCCAGCAGCTTGTTGGCGACAGGGGGAGGGAATGAGCAGTTCTTC. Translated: CASSLLATGGGNEQFF.

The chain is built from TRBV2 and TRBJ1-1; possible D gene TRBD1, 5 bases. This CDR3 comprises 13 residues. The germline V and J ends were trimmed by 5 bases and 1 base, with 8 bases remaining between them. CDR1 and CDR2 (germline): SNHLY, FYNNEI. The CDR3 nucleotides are TGTGCCAGCAGTTTGGACAAGAACACTGAAGCTTTCTTT. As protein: CASSLDKNTEAFF.